Following are 16 T cell receptor beta chains from one sample sequenced in a study of cytomegalovirus exposure and HLA in healthy donors (dated by TCRdb to the late 2010s). Libraries came from the immunoSEQ multiplex PCR assay. Drawn from immuneACCESS, this table holds only the in-frame rearrangements with V and J called that TCRdb kept. Clones are partly lost; checked studies trace under half to an unresolved V gene and leave the rest unexplained. This sample is represented by over 110,000 clones; approximately 86% of them were singletons. The top ten hold less than 9% of the sample. The sample taken for sequencing was PBMCs. The receptor set was obtained from a man aged 18 to 30 in good health and CMV-seropositive.

CDR3 sequence (DNA): TGTGCCAGCAGTGCTCGACCTCAGGGGACAGATACGCAGTATTTT. It encodes CASSARPQGTDTQYF. The chain couples TRBV6-1 to TRBJ2-3, with D possibly being TRBD1 (6 bases). Germline V gene lookup returns CDR1 MNHNS and CDR2 SASEGT. V gave up 4 bases and J gave up 3 bases, with 14 bases separating them. The CDR3 spans 15 residues.

The chain carries TRBV2 and TRBJ1-5; no reliable D call. The CDR3 loop spans 13 amino acids. The germline V gene has CDR1 SNHLY and CDR2 FYNNEI. Trimming took 6 bases from V and 4 from J, leaving 10 bases between them. The CDR3 sequence: CASRRDANQPQHF. DNA of the CDR3: TGTGCCAGCAGGCGGGATGCGAATCAGCCCCAGCATTTT. Together with reference TRBV2 and TRBJ1-5, the CDR3 gives the full variable domain: EPEVTQTPSHQVTQMGQEVILRCVPISNHLYFYWYRQILGQKVEFLVSFYNNEISEKSEIFDDQFSVERPDGSNFTLKIRSTKLEDSAMYFCASRRDANQPQHFGDGTRLSIL.

The chain employs TRBV5-6 and TRBJ2-3; D perhaps matches TRBD1 (5 bases). CDR1 and CDR2 (germline): SGHDT, YYEEEE. The CDR3 has 14 residues. V dropped 0 bases and J dropped 4 bases, with 9 bases sitting between them. In DNA, the CDR3 is TGTGCCAGCAGCTTGGGGACATCAGCAGATACGCAGTATTTT. This encodes CASSLGTSADTQYF.

The rearrangement joins TRBV9 to TRBJ2-2; D remains unclear. V dropped 0 bases and J dropped 8 bases, with 5 bases sitting between them. This CDR3 is built from 12 residues. The germline V gene encodes CDR1 SGDLS and CDR2 YYNGEE. The CDR3 DNA reads as TGTGCCAGCAGCGTAGAAGCTGGGGAGCTGTTTTTT. Translated: CASSVEAGELFF.

This chain uses TRBV5-1 with TRBJ2-3, with a tentative D call TRBD2 (6 bases). The CDR3 sequence is 16 residues long. Looked up from germline, CDR1 is SGHRS and CDR2 is YFSETQ. V shed 0 bases and J shed 0 bases, with 11 bases lying between them. This CDR3 reads CASSLVTSISTDTQYF. CDR3 coding DNA: TGCGCCAGCAGCTTGGTTACTAGCATAAGCACAGATACGCAGTATTTT.

A note on this clone: Given a much more abundant clone one base away, this may be a read error. J is TRBJ2-5 and V is TRBV29-1; D unclear. Germline CDR1 is SQVTM and CDR2 is ANQGSEA. The CDR3 is 13 amino acids. V was shortened by 2 bases and J by 7 bases, with 14 bases between the two germline ends. The CDR3 loop reads CSVEKRLMGTQYF. CDR3 in DNA: TGCAGCGTTGAAAAAAGACTCATGGGGACCCAGTACTTC.

This chain uses TRBV5-1 with TRBJ2-7; weak D call: TRBD1 (5 bases). The germline V gene encodes CDR1 SGHRS and CDR2 YFSETQ. The V and J ends lost 7 bases and 0 bases respectively, with 14 bases between them. This CDR3 has 14 amino acids. The DNA for the CDR3 is TGCGCCAGCTCCCAGACAGAGCCCTCCTACGAGCAGTACTTC. Translating gives CASSQTEPSYEQYF. The full variable domain, its missing parts supplied by reference TRBV5-1 and TRBJ2-7, is KAGVTQTPRYLIKTRGQQVTLSCSPISGHRSVSWYQQTPGQGLQFLFEYFSETQRNKGNFPGRFSGRQFSNSRSEMNVSTLELGDSALYLCASSQTEPSYEQYFGPGTRLTVT.

J is TRBJ2-3 and V is TRBV30; D is unresolved. This CDR3 is built from 14 residues. V shed 4 bases and J shed 0 bases, with 11 bases lying between them. Germline V CDR1 and CDR2: GTSNPN, SVGIG (reference sequence). The CDR3 sequence is CAWTEAASTDTQYF. Written as DNA, the CDR3 is TGTGCCTGGACTGAGGCGGCTAGCACAGATACGCAGTATTTT. The variable domain in full, completed from reference TRBV30 and TRBJ2-3, reads SQTIHQWPATLVQPVGSPLSLECTVEGTSNPNLYWYRQAAGRGLQLLFYSVGIGQISSEVPQNLSASRPQDRQFILSSKKLLLSDSGFYLCAWTEAASTDTQYFGPGTRLTVL.

The sample holds a few counts of this clone. The V call is TRBV2, the J call TRBJ1-2, with D perhaps TRBD1 (6 bases). The ends were cut back, 7 bases at V and 0 bases at J, with 12 bases in the middle. CDR1 and CDR2 from the germline V gene are SNHLY and FYNNEI. This CDR3 has 14 residues. The DNA of the CDR3 is TGTGCCAGCACTCAACAGGGCCCTAACTATGGCTACACCTTC. The encoded protein is CASTQQGPNYGYTF.

V and J are TRBV27 and TRBJ1-1; D not resolved. The germline CDR1 and CDR2 sequences are MNHEY and SMNVEV (reference sequence). The CDR3 covers 11 residues. V dropped 10 bases and J dropped 0 bases, with 6 bases sitting between them. This CDR3 reads CATRMNTEAFF. CDR3 DNA sequence: TGTGCCACCCGTATGAACACTGAAGCTTTCTTT.

The J gene is TRBJ2-2, the V gene TRBV6-5; tentatively, D is TRBD1 (6 bases). V lost 2 bases to trimming and J lost 1 base, with 11 bases between them. The CDR3 has 16 residues. CDR1 is MNHEY, CDR2 SVGAGI, per germline. The CDR3 loop is CASSYAGRGNTGELFF. DNA for the CDR3: TGTGCCAGCAGTTACGCCGGCAGGGGGAACACCGGGGAGCTGTTTTTT.

The rearrangement links TRBV27 to TRBJ2-1; D might be TRBD1 (5 bases). Trimming shortened V by 6 bases and J by 5 bases, and 17 bases separated the two germline ends. CDR3 length: 15 residues. CDR1 is MNHEY and CDR2 is SMNVEV in the germline V gene (reference sequence). The CDR3 here is CASRPDRLENNEQFF. CDR3 nucleotides: TGTGCCAGCAGACCAGACAGATTAGAAAACAATGAGCAGTTCTTC.

The genes are TRBV5-1 and TRBJ1-2; D is possibly TRBD1 (6 bases). From germline, CDR1 is SGHRS and CDR2 YFSETQ. CDR3 length: 15 residues. Trimming took 0 bases from V and 1 from J, leaving 10 bases between them. The CDR3 nucleotides read TGCGCCAGCAGCTTGGTGGCAGGGGTTAACTATGGCTACACCTTC. Translated: CASSLVAGVNYGYTF.

This chain links TRBV5-1 with TRBJ2-7; no reliable D call. Per germline, CDR1 SGHRS and CDR2 YFSETQ. V was shortened by 5 bases and J by 3 bases, with 6 bases between the two germline ends. The CDR3 contains 11 residues. CDR3 coding DNA: TGCGCCAGCAGATTATACTACGAGCAGTACTTC. It is translated as CASRLYYEQYF.

As regards this clone: The same CDR3 also results from other DNA sequences found in this sample. The rearrangement links TRBV12-5 to TRBJ1-1; D possibly corresponds to TRBD1 (5 bases). Per germline, CDR1 LGHNT and CDR2 FRNRAP. Trimming took off 5 bases at V and 5 bases at J, with 12 bases between the two ends. The CDR3 runs to 13 residues. The CDR3 DNA follows: TGTGCTAGTGGTCTTGGGGGGAATACTGAAGCTTTCTTT. It specifies CASGLGGNTEAFF.

This clone was counted between two and nine times. The chain employs TRBV27 and TRBJ2-1; tentatively, D is TRBD1 (6 bases). The CDR3 covers 17 residues. Germline loops: CDR1 MNHEY, CDR2 SMNVEV (reference sequence). The V and J ends lost 5 bases and 5 bases respectively, with 22 bases between them. The CDR3 coding sequence is TGTGCCAGCAGTCGACAGGTATTTTTTAAGCAGGACAATGAGCAGTTCTTC. The encoded protein is CASSRQVFFKQDNEQFF.